This T cell receptor beta chain was recovered during a study of blood T cell repertoires in COVID-19. Study-wide background: COVID-19 samples collected from the United States, Italy and Spain covered acute and convalescent phases. Sources were T cells, B-cell-depleted T cells, or PBMCs; the material itself was cDNA or gDNA.

Produced via immunoSEQ multiplex PCR; TCRdb's table is partial and in-frame only. The sample includes roughly 100,000 clones, roughly nine tenths of them seen just once. Germline lookup yields CDR1 ENHRY and CDR2 SYGVKD. The CDR3 is 13 residues long. V dropped 6 bases and J dropped 5; count of bases not matched to a gene: 6. The chain carries TRBV10-3 and TRBJ1-1; 7 bases match TRBD1. The TCR was taken from an elderly woman in a cohort sampled during active COVID-19. The specimen was peripheral blood. The CDR3 DNA sequence: TGTGCCATCAGGGAGGGGGCGTTAACTGAAGCTTTCTTT. It yields the protein CAIREGALTEAFF.